This TCR beta chain was captured by sequencing in a study of blood T cell repertoires in COVID-19. Turning to the study itself: Acute and convalescent COVID-19 samples came from the United States, Italy and Spain. In each case, the material was cDNA or gDNA derived from T cells, B-cell-depleted T cells, or PBMCs.

Original analysis: Amplification from reference gene primers served as the basis for estimated nucleated cell counts. Using immunoSEQ multiplex PCR, the repertoire was profiled, and TCRdb retains in-frame clones only, with some absent. V, J and clone size were drawn from that table, and D and trimming were deduced from the DNA. This table has roughly 240,000 clones, 85% to 90% appearing once. Germline CDR1 reads SGHRS; CDR2 reads YFSETQ. The CDR3 extends over 14 amino acids. V was cut by 2 bases and J by 2 bases, with 9 bases left in between. The sequenced sample consisted of peripheral blood. This receptor was identified in a young man with active or convalescent COVID-19. This chain uses TRBV5-1 with TRBJ2-3; D call uncertain. The CDR3 nucleotides read TGCGCCAGCAGCTTCGGCGGCCTCACAGATACGCAGTATTTT. Amino acids: CASSFGGLTDTQYF.